This T cell receptor (beta chain) was identified in a study of radiation and T cells in renal cell carcinoma. The method was immunoSEQ multiplex PCR; TCRdb's version includes in-frame clones alone and lacks a portion of them. Seen here are some 100,000 clones, roughly 84% observed once, and the top ten hold less than 7.5%. This CDR3 spans 16 amino acids. V lost 2 bases and J 0 bases, leaving 12 bases between the germline ends. Germline loops: CDR1 MNHEY, CDR2 SVGAGI. Regarding time point: blood 4 weeks post-SBRT, at nephrectomy. Treatment given: 15 Gy SBRT to primary tumor, nephrectomy 4 weeks later. Blood was sampled at baseline, 2 weeks and 4 weeks after SBRT. Concerning this clone itself: Its antigen is unknown.

The study's findings and limits: From baseline, blood top tumor clonotypes peaked at 2 weeks post-radiation.

This rearrangement joins TRBV6-5 to TRBJ2-3, with D tentatively TRBD1 or TRBD2 (5 bases each). The source is a man in his sixties with renal cell carcinoma. The sequences come from blood, collected from a patient whose treatment included radiotherapy and nephrectomy. Here the CDR3 DNA reads TGTGCCAGCAGTTACGGGGCTAGCTTTAGCACAGATACGCAGTATTTT. Its translation: CASSYGASFSTDTQYF.